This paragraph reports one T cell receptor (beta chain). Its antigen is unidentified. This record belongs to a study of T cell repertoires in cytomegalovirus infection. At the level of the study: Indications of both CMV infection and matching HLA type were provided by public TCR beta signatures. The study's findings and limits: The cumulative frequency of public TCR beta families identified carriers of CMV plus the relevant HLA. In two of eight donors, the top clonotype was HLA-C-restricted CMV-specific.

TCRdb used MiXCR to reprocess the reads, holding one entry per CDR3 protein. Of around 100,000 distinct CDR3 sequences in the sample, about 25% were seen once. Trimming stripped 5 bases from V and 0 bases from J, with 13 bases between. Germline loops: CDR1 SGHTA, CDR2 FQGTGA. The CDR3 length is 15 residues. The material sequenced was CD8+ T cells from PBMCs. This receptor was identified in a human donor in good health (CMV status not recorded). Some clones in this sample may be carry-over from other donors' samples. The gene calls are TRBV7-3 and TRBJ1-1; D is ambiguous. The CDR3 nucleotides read TGTGCCAGCAGCCCCTCCGGGCCCATGAACACTGAAGCTTTCTTT. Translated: CASSPSGPMNTEAFF.